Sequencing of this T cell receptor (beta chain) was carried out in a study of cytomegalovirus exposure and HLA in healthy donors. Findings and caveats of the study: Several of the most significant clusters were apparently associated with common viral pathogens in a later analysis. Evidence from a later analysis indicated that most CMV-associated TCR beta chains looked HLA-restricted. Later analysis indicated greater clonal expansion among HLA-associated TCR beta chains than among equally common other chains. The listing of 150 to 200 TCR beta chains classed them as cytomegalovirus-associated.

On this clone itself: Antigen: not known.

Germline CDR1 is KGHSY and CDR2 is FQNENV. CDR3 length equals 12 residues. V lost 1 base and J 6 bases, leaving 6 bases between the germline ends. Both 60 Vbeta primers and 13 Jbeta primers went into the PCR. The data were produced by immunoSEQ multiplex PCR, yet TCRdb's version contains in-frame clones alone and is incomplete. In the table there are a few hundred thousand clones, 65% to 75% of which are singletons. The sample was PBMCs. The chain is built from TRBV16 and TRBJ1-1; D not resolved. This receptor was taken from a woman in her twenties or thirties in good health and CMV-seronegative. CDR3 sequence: CASSQLQPEAFF. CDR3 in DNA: TGTGCCAGCAGCCAATTACAGCCTGAAGCTTTCTTT.